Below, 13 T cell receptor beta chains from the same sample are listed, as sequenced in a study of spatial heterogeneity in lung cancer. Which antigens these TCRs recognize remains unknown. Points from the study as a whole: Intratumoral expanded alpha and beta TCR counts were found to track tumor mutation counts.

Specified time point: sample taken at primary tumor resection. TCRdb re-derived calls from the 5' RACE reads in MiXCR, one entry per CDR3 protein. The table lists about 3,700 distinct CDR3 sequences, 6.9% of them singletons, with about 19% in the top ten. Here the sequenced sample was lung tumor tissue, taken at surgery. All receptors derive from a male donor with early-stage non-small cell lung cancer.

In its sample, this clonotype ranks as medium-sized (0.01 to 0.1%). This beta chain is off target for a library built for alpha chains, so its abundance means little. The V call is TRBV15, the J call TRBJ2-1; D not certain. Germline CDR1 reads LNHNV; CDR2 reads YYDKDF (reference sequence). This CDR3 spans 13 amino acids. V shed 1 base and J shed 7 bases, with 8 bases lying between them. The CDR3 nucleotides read TGTGCCACCAGCAGAGTCGGAGAGAATGAGCAGTTCTTC. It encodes CATSRVGENEQFF.

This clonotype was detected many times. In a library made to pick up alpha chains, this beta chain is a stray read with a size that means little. The DNA of the CDR3 is TGTGCCAGCAGGGACAACACTGAAGCTTTCTTT. Amino acid sequence: CASRDNTEAFF. The genes are TRBV6-1 and TRBJ1-1; D not certain. Germline V gene data show CDR1 as MNHNS and CDR2 as SASEGT. Trimming took 6 bases from V and 2 from J, leaving 4 bases between them. CDR3 size: 11 residues.

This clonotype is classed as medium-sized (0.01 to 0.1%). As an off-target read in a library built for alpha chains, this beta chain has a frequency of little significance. The CDR3 reads CASSSNPQTNEKLFF. In nucleotides, the CDR3 is TGTGCCAGCAGCTCCAACCCCCAGACTAATGAAAAACTGTTTTTT. V is TRBV7-2 and J is TRBJ1-4; no clear D gene. V lost 4 bases and J lost 2, with 11 bases in between. CDR3 length equals 15 residues. Germline assignment: CDR1 SGHTA and CDR2 FQGNSA.

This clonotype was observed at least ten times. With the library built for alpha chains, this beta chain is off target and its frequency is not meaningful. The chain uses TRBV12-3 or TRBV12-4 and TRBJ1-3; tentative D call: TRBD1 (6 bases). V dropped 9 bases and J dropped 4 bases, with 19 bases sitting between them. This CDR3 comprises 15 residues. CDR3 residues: CASLPGQLGGNTIYF. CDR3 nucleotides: TGTGCCAGTTTACCCGGACAGCTGGGAGGAAACACCATATATTTT.

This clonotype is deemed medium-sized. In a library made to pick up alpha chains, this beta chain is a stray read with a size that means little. CDR3 bases: TGTGCCTGGAGTTCCGGGACAGGGAGTGAAAAACTGTTTTTT. This translates into CAWSSGTGSEKLFF. The V gene is TRBV30, the J gene TRBJ1-4; 9 positions match TRBD1. Germline CDR1 reads GTSNPN; CDR2 reads SVGIG (reference sequence). The CDR3 sequence is 14 residues long. V trimming: 2 bases; J trimming: 7 bases; junction bases outside the gene matches: 5.

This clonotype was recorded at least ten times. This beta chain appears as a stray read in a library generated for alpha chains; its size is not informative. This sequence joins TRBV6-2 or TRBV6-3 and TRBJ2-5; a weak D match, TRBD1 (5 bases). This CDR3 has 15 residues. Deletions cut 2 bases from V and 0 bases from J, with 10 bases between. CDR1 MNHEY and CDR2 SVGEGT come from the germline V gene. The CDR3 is CASSYVQAYQETQYF. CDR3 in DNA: TGTGCCAGCAGTTACGTACAGGCGTACCAAGAGACCCAGTACTTC.

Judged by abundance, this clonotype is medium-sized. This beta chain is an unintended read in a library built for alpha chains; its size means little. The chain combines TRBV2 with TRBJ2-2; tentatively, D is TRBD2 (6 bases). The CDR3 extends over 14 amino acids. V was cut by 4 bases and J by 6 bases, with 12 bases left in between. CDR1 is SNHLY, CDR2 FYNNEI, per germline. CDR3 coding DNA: TGTGCCAGCAGTGGAAGGGACTTCGCCGGGGAGCTGTTTTTT. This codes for CASSGRDFAGELFF.

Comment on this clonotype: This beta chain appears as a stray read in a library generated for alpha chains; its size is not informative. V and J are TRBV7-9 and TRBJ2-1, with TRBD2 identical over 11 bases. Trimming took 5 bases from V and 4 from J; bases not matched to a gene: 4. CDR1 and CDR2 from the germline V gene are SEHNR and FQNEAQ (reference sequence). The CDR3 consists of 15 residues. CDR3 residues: CASSQTSGAYNEQFF. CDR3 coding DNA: TGTGCCAGCAGCCAGACTAGCGGGGCGTACAATGAGCAGTTCTTC.

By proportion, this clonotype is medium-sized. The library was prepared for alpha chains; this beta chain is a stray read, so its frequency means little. This chain's CDR3 is CASSLIRGTSRYEQYF. CDR3 DNA sequence: TGTGCCAGCAGCTTAATCAGAGGGACCAGCCGTTACGAGCAGTACTTC. V is TRBV7-9 and J is TRBJ2-7; D may match TRBD1 or TRBD2 (5 bases each). The germline V and J ends were trimmed by 2 bases and 4 bases, with 18 bases remaining between them. There are 16 residues in the CDR3. Germline lookup yields CDR1 SEHNR and CDR2 FQNEAQ (reference sequence).

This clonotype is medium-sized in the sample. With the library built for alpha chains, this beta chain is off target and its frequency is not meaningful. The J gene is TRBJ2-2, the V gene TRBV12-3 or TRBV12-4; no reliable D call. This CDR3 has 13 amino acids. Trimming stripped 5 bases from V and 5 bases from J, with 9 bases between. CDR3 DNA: TGTGCCAGCAGTCGCCCCGAGACCGGGGAGCTGTTTTTT. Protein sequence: CASSRPETGELFF.

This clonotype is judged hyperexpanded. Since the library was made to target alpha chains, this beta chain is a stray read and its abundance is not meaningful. The CDR3 reads CASSVPGQGYNEQFF. The DNA of the CDR3 is TGTGCCAGCAGCGTACCGGGACAGGGGTATAATGAGCAGTTCTTC. The V call is TRBV28, the J call TRBJ2-1; 10 bases fit TRBD1. CDR1 and CDR2 from the germline V gene are MDHEN and SYDVKM. This CDR3 has 15 residues. Trimming removed 6 bases from V and 7 bases from J; junction bases left unmatched: 9.

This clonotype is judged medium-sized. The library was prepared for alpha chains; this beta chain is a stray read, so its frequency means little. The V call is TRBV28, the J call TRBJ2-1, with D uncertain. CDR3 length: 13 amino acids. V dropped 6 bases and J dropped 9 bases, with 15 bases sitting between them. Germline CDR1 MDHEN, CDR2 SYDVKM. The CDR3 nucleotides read TGTGCCAGCAGCTGGGGAAAGTTAGGTGAGCAGTTCTTC. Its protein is CASSWGKLGEQFF.

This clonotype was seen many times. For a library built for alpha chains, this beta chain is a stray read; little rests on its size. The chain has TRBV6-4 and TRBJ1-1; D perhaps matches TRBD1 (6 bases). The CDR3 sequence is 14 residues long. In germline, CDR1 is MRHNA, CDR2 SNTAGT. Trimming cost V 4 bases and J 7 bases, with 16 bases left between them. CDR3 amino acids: CASSAGGAANEAFF. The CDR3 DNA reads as TGTGCCAGCAGTGCGGGGGGGGCGGCCAATGAAGCTTTCTTT.